These T cell receptor beta chains were read from a single sample in a study of blood T cell repertoires in COVID-19. Clones were sequenced by immunoSEQ multiplex PCR, and TCRdb holds only the in-frame ones, with some missing. Among 150,000 to 200,000 clones listed, over 70% were seen once. Sample: PBMCs or T cells enriched from blood (not recorded which). These receptor sequences come from a man between 50 and 59 years old who had recovered from COVID-19. Both conserved end residues are part of each CDR3. Each record gives: CDR3 DNA, CDR3 protein, D gene, V gene, J gene, clone size. A D gene is named only where the DNA matches it firmly. Expanded clones are given a class, and other clones once, few, many or no size at all.

CDR3nt: TGTGCCAGCAGCCGTGGTCGGACAGGGGAAGTCCAGCCCCAGCATTTT
CDR3aa: CASSRGRTGEVQPQHF
d_gene: TRBD1
v_gene: TRBV7-9
j_gene: TRBJ1-5
abundance: .

CDR3nt: TGTGCCAGCAGCCATCAACTGGAAGGGGATTCTTTCCACGAGCAGTACTTC
CDR3aa: CASSHQLEGDSFHEQYF
d_gene: .
v_gene: TRBV4-2
j_gene: TRBJ2-7
abundance: .

CDR3nt: TGTGCCACCAGCAGAGATGGGACAGGGGACGGCTACACCTTC
CDR3aa: CATSRDGTGDGYTF
d_gene: TRBD1
v_gene: TRBV15
j_gene: TRBJ1-2
abundance: .

CDR3nt: TGTGCCAGCAGTTCCCAGCGGGAGTATCGGTCCTACGAGCAGTACTTC
CDR3aa: CASSSQREYRSYEQYF
d_gene: TRBD2
v_gene: TRBV28
j_gene: TRBJ2-7
abundance: .

CDR3nt: TGTGCCAGCAGCCCTGGCCGCACGAATGAGCAGTTCTTC
CDR3aa: CASSPGRTNEQFF
d_gene: .
v_gene: TRBV7-3
j_gene: TRBJ2-1
abundance: few

CDR3nt: TGTGCCAGCTCACCACGCGGAGACACTGAAGCTTTCTTT
CDR3aa: CASSPRGDTEAFF
d_gene: .
v_gene: TRBV18
j_gene: TRBJ1-1
abundance: .

CDR3nt: TGTGCCAGCAGTCGGACAAGAGAGACCCAGTACTTC
CDR3aa: CASSRTRETQYF
d_gene: .
v_gene: TRBV2
j_gene: TRBJ2-5
abundance: .

CDR3nt: TGTGCCAGCAAACCGGGTGGTAATTCACCCCTCCACTTT
CDR3aa: CASKPGGNSPLHF
d_gene: .
v_gene: TRBV19
j_gene: TRBJ1-6
abundance: .

CDR3nt: TGTGCCAGCAGTATGAACAGCTTCTATGGCTACACCTTC
CDR3aa: CASSMNSFYGYTF
d_gene: .
v_gene: TRBV25-1
j_gene: TRBJ1-2
abundance: .

CDR3nt: TGTGCCAGCAGCTGGGGACAGGTCTATAATTCACCCCTCCACTTT
CDR3aa: CASSWGQVYNSPLHF
d_gene: TRBD1
v_gene: TRBV5-5
j_gene: TRBJ1-6
abundance: .

CDR3nt: TGTGCCAGTAGTTCCGGGACAGGGGGCGCGGTCACTGAAGCTTTCTTT
CDR3aa: CASSSGTGGAVTEAFF
d_gene: TRBD1
v_gene: TRBV19
j_gene: TRBJ1-1
abundance: .

CDR3nt: TGCGCCAGCAGTGATTTCTCCCCCGGGATAACGGGGGTGTTGGATAATTCACCCCTCCACTTT
CDR3aa: CASSDFSPGITGVLDNSPLHF
d_gene: .
v_gene: TRBV10-1
j_gene: TRBJ1-6
abundance: .

CDR3nt: TGTGCCAGCTCACCACTCGGAGACTCCCTTCGCGTTACTAATGAAAAACTGTTTTTT
CDR3aa: CASSPLGDSLRVTNEKLFF
d_gene: .
v_gene: TRBV18
j_gene: TRBJ1-4
abundance: few

CDR3nt: TGTGCCAGCAGTTCTACCTCGGACAGGCAGGATCCGAACACTGAAGCTTTCTTT
CDR3aa: CASSSTSDRQDPNTEAFF
d_gene: TRBD1
v_gene: TRBV28
j_gene: TRBJ1-1
abundance: .

CDR3nt: TGCGCCAGCAGCCTCCAGGGGTACGGGGCCAACGTCCTGACTTTC
CDR3aa: CASSLQGYGANVLTF
d_gene: .
v_gene: TRBV5-1
j_gene: TRBJ2-6
abundance: .

CDR3nt: TGTGCCAGTAGCCCCGGGACAGGGTCCGGGGCCAACGTCCTGACTTTC
CDR3aa: CASSPGTGSGANVLTF
d_gene: TRBD1
v_gene: TRBV19
j_gene: TRBJ2-6
abundance: once

CDR3nt: TGTGCCAGCAGAACCCCGGGGGAGCAGTACTTC
CDR3aa: CASRTPGEQYF
d_gene: .
v_gene: TRBV28
j_gene: TRBJ2-7
abundance: .

CDR3nt: TGTGCCAGCAGTTTAGGGAGCTCCTATAATTCACCCCTCCACTTT
CDR3aa: CASSLGSSYNSPLHF
d_gene: .
v_gene: TRBV28
j_gene: TRBJ1-6
abundance: once

CDR3nt: TGCGCCAGCAGCTTGATGGGCCGGAATTCACCCCTCCACTTT
CDR3aa: CASSLMGRNSPLHF
d_gene: .
v_gene: TRBV5-1
j_gene: TRBJ1-6
abundance: .

CDR3nt: TGTGCCAGCAGCGACTCACCGGGACAGGGGGCGGATGGCTACACCTTC
CDR3aa: CASSDSPGQGADGYTF
d_gene: TRBD1
v_gene: TRBV9
j_gene: TRBJ1-2
abundance: .

CDR3nt: TGTGCCAGCACTCGGGGACTAGCGGGAGTTCGGGAGCAGTACTTC
CDR3aa: CASTRGLAGVREQYF
d_gene: TRBD2
v_gene: TRBV6-5
j_gene: TRBJ2-7
abundance: .

CDR3nt: TGTGCCAGCAGCCAAGGACCTTTGCGAACAGCGAACACTGAAGCTTTCTTT
CDR3aa: CASSQGPLRTANTEAFF
d_gene: .
v_gene: TRBV3-1/TRBV3-2
j_gene: TRBJ1-1
abundance: .

CDR3nt: TGCGCCAGCAGCTTTTGGGGGGAAGGTAATTCACCCCTCCACTTT
CDR3aa: CASSFWGEGNSPLHF
d_gene: .
v_gene: TRBV5-1
j_gene: TRBJ1-6
abundance: few

CDR3nt: TGTGCCAGCAGCTTAGTAGGCACAGCTAACTATGGCTACACCTTC
CDR3aa: CASSLVGTANYGYTF
d_gene: .
v_gene: TRBV13
j_gene: TRBJ1-2
abundance: .

CDR3nt: TGTGCCAGCAGCTCTGGACTAGCGGGGGACACGCAGTATTTT
CDR3aa: CASSSGLAGDTQYF
d_gene: TRBD2
v_gene: TRBV7-7
j_gene: TRBJ2-3
abundance: .

CDR3nt: TGTGCCAGCAGTTCGTCGCAGGGGAATTCACCCCTCCACTTT
CDR3aa: CASSSSQGNSPLHF
d_gene: .
v_gene: TRBV6-5
j_gene: TRBJ1-6
abundance: .

CDR3nt: TGTGCCAGCAGTTTGACAGTTAGCAATCAGCCCCAGCATTTT
CDR3aa: CASSLTVSNQPQHF
d_gene: .
v_gene: TRBV28
j_gene: TRBJ1-5
abundance: once

CDR3nt: TGTGCCTCGGGACAGGGGAGTGATGAAAAACTGTTTTTT
CDR3aa: CASGQGSDEKLFF
d_gene: TRBD1
v_gene: TRBV30
j_gene: TRBJ1-4
abundance: .

CDR3nt: TGTGCCAGCAGCTTGCAGGGGAGAGGTGCGTACGAGCAGTACTTC
CDR3aa: CASSLQGRGAYEQYF
d_gene: .
v_gene: TRBV5-6
j_gene: TRBJ2-7
abundance: .

CDR3nt: TGTGCCAGCAGCTTCAAGGAGAGGGGGAGTTACGGCTACACCTTC
CDR3aa: CASSFKERGSYGYTF
d_gene: .
v_gene: TRBV2
j_gene: TRBJ1-2
abundance: .

CDR3nt: TGCGCCAGCAGTTCTAGTGTTGCCACTGAAGCTTTCTTT
CDR3aa: CASSSSVATEAFF
d_gene: .
v_gene: TRBV5-1
j_gene: TRBJ1-1
abundance: .

CDR3nt: TGTGCCAGCAGTTATAACGCGGCAGGGGGCATGCAGCCCCAGCATTTT
CDR3aa: CASSYNAAGGMQPQHF
d_gene: TRBD1
v_gene: TRBV6-2/TRBV6-3
j_gene: TRBJ1-5
abundance: .

CDR3nt: TGTGCCAGCAGTCTCCGCCCCAACCCTAGCGGTGGGGTAGATGAGCAGTTCTTC
CDR3aa: CASSLRPNPSGGVDEQFF
d_gene: TRBD2
v_gene: TRBV28
j_gene: TRBJ2-1
abundance: .

CDR3nt: TGTGCCAGCAGCCAAGCGGGAGGACTTAATAATTCACCCCTCCACTTT
CDR3aa: CASSQAGGLNNSPLHF
d_gene: .
v_gene: TRBV3-1/TRBV3-2
j_gene: TRBJ1-6
abundance: .

CDR3nt: TGCGCCAGCAGCGTGGTAGCGGGAGGCACCGGGGAGCTGTTTTTT
CDR3aa: CASSVVAGGTGELFF
d_gene: TRBD2
v_gene: TRBV5-1
j_gene: TRBJ2-2
abundance: .

CDR3nt: TGTGCCAGCAGCCGGGGGGGACTAGCGGGAGGATCCCAAGAGACCCAGTACTTC
CDR3aa: CASSRGGLAGGSQETQYF
d_gene: TRBD2
v_gene: TRBV7-2
j_gene: TRBJ2-5
abundance: .